The clone carrying this T cell receptor (beta chain) was recorded only once. Its matching antigen is unknown. This specimen comes from a study of T cell responses to AZD1222 COVID-19 vaccine. Notes on the study in general: Spike-specific TCR breadth and depth grew following two AZD1222 doses.

This CDR3 is built from 14 residues. The V end lost 1 base, the J end lost 4 bases, and 8 bases lay between the germline ends. Germline CDR1 and CDR2: LGHNA and YSLEER. Repertoires were generated with immunoSEQ multiplex PCR, while TCRdb's copy carries only in-frame clones and drops some. The profile shows under 80,000 clones, 88% of them singletons. J is TRBJ1-3 and V is TRBV4-3; D unclear. The sequence came from an adult in good health. The sample here was peripheral blood, taken on day 0 of AZD1222 vaccination. The DNA of the CDR3 is TGCGCCAGCAGCCAAGTAGCGGGGGGAAACACCATATATTTT. Its protein is CASSQVAGGNTIYF.